This TCR beta chain was profiled in a study of T-cell reconstitution after alpha-beta-depleted transplantation in children. Trimming left V 7 bases short and J 6 bases short, with 19 bases between. The CDR3 spans 14 residues. Germline lookup yields CDR1 MNHNS and CDR2 SASEGT. Unique molecular identifiers were incorporated during preparation of the TCRbeta library. TCRdb analysed the PCR reads with MiXCR anew, one entry per CDR3 protein. The sample has about 200,000 distinct CDR3 sequences, 13% to 15% seen once; the top ten hold roughly 13%. The source was PBMCs from the stem cell graft donor, collected from the stem cell graft. The chain recombines TRBV6-1 with TRBJ2-7; D tentatively reads TRBD1 or TRBD2 (5 bases each). This clonotype was sampled from a human donor who donated a stem cell graft to a child with acute lymphoblastic leukemia. The CDR3 spells CASKAPERGGEQYF. CDR3 coding DNA: TGTGCCAGCAAAGCACCCGAGAGGGGCGGCGAGCAGTACTTC.